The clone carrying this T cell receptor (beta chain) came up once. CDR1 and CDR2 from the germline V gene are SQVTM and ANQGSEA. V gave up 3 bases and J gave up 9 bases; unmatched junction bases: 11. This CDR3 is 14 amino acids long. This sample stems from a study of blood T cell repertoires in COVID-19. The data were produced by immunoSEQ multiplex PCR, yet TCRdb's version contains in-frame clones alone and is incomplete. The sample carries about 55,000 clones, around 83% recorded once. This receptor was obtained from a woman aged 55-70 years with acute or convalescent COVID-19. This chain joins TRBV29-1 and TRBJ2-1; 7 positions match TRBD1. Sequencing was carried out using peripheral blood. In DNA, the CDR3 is TGCAGCGTTGATGGTGACAGGGAGACCGGTGAGCAGTTCTTC. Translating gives CSVDGDRETGEQFF.